Reported below is one T cell receptor (beta chain). Its antigen remains unknown. This was the immunoSEQ v3 assay. Repertoires were generated with immunoSEQ multiplex PCR, while TCRdb's copy carries only in-frame clones and drops some. There are around 100,000 clones in the sample; around three fifths occur only once, and approximately 11% lies in the top ten. The time point was: pre-treatment sample, taken before nivolumab and TIL therapy. Pleural nodules or supraclavicular lymph nodes made up most of the excised metastases sampled. Tumors were harvested before any PD-1/PD-L1 blockade. This entry is derived from a study of TIL therapy for anti-PD-1-resistant metastatic lung cancer. Per the germline V gene, CDR1 is LNHDA and CDR2 is SQIVND (reference sequence). Trimming cost V 9 bases and J 8 bases; bases outside gene matches: 9. This CDR3 region has 12 residues. Study results and limitations: Many TIL product clones were absent from baseline tumor, suggesting clonal contraction.

The source is a person aged 25-85 years with non-small cell lung cancer. The chain combines TRBV19 with TRBJ2-7; 8 nucleotides match TRBD1. The specimen comprised tumor tissue, sampled at baseline. The CDR3 loop is CASRGQARQQYF. Written as DNA, the CDR3 is TGTGCCAGCAGGGGACAGGCCCGGCAGCAGTACTTC.